Below, 16 T cell receptor beta chains from the same sample are listed, as sequenced in a study of CXCR3-negative and CXCR3-positive naive CD8 T cells. The study's findings and limits: Compared with CXCR3-negative naive cells, CXCR3-positive naive cells showed more hydrophobic TRB CDR3s.

TRB cDNA libraries were made by UMI-labeled 5' RACE. After re-calling the 5' RACE reads, TCRdb lists one entry per CDR3 protein, DNA absent. This specimen shows 150,000 to 180,000 distinct CDR3 sequences; the ten leading clones hold nearly 0.5%. These receptors' targets are unknown. The specimen was naive CXCR3+ CD8+ T cells from blood. Indicated subset: CD45RO-CCR7+CD27+CD95- naive CD8+ T cells expressing CXCR3 (TNR3+). Every receptor here comes from a human donor in good health. Some clones in this sample may be carry-over from other donors' samples.

The chain is built from TRBV7-2 and TRBJ2-1; TCRdb's D call, TRBD2, is unchecked because there is no DNA. From germline, CDR1 is SGHTA and CDR2 FQGNSA. CDR3 length equals 15 residues. The CDR3 loop is CASSPSPTSGNEQFF.

V and J are TRBV20-1 and TRBJ2-7; without DNA, the TCRdb call of TRBD1 cannot be checked. CDR3 length: 14 residues. In germline, CDR1 is DFQATT, CDR2 SNEGSKA (reference sequence). The CDR3 here is CSARKGREPYEQYF.

The chain employs TRBV27 and TRBJ1-2; TCRdb's D call, TRBD1, is unchecked because there is no DNA. CDR3 size: 14 residues. Germline-derived CDR1 and CDR2 are MNHEY and SMNVEV (reference sequence). CDR3 protein: CASSLDRARYGYTF.

The CDR3 protein is CASSKKGQGRTEAFF. The V gene is TRBV21-1, the J gene TRBJ1-1; checking the TCRdb D call of TRBD1 is not possible without DNA. TRBV21-1 is an annotated pseudogene. The CDR3 has 15 residues.

The V and J genes are TRBV7-6 and TRBJ2-1; TCRdb indicates TRBD2, and absent DNA this call remains unverified. This CDR3 is 16 amino acids long. The V gene's germline CDR1 is SGHVS and CDR2 FNYEAQ. The CDR3 region is CASSLASGGLYNEQFF.

The chain uses TRBV7-8 and TRBJ2-2. Germline V gives CDR1 SGHVS, CDR2 FQNEAQ. This CDR3 region has 15 residues. CDR3 in amino acids: CASSLGTSHTGELLF.

The chain combines TRBV28 with TRBJ2-3; the TCRdb D gene call, TRBD1, has no DNA to confirm it. Germline-derived CDR1 and CDR2 are MDHEN and SYDVKM. The CDR3 loop spans 17 amino acids. The CDR3: CASSLAQGQGSTDTQYF.

The chain combines TRBV29-1 with TRBJ1-2; TCRdb calls TRBD1, which cannot be checked without DNA. The germline V gene encodes CDR1 SQVTM and CDR2 ANQGSEA. The CDR3 consists of 13 residues. The CDR3 is CSSRTGENYGYTF.

The J gene is TRBJ2-7, the V gene TRBV7-2; checking the TCRdb D call of TRBD1 is not possible without DNA. This CDR3 contains 14 residues. Per the germline V gene, CDR1 is SGHTA and CDR2 is FQGNSA. CDR3 region: CASSPIGQGYEQYF.

V is TRBV11-2 and J is TRBJ2-2; with no DNA, the TCRdb D assignment of TRBD1 cannot be verified. This CDR3 spans 13 amino acids. CDR1 SGHAT and CDR2 FQNNGV come from the germline V gene. The CDR3 loop is CASRPPGFGELFF.

The chain carries TRBV5-1 and TRBJ2-1; TCRdb lists TRBD1, though no DNA is available to test this call. This CDR3 is built from 19 residues. Per germline, CDR1 SGHRS and CDR2 YFSETQ. Here the CDR3 reads CASSGSRDRGGSSYNEQFF.

The chain couples TRBV10-3 to TRBJ1-1; the D gene TCRdb calls, TRBD1, cannot be checked with no DNA. In germline, CDR1 is ENHRY, CDR2 SYGVKD. The CDR3 spans 14 residues. The CDR3 loop reads CAIRDRDMNTEAFF.

The chain is built from TRBV13 and TRBJ2-2; TCRdb calls TRBD1, which cannot be checked without DNA. CDR1 is PRHDT, CDR2 FYEKMQ, per germline (reference sequence). The CDR3 sequence is 16 residues long. The CDR3 sequence: CASQTRGHLNTGELFF. The variable domain in full, with the rest retrieved from reference TRBV13 and TRBJ2-2, is AAGVIQSPRHLIKEKRETATLKCYPIPRHDTVYWYQQGPGQDPQFLISFYEKMQSDKGSIPDRFSAQQFSDYHSELNMSSLELGDSALYFCASQTRGHLNTGELFFGEGSRLTVL.

The chain recombines TRBV28 with TRBJ1-2; TCRdb designates TRBD1, a call that cannot be tested without DNA. Germline lookup yields CDR1 MDHEN and CDR2 SYDVKM. The CDR3 is 13 residues long. CDR3 residues: CASTGTGGGGYTF.

The V and J genes are TRBV13 and TRBJ2-4; no DNA is available, so the TRBD1 call from TCRdb remains unchecked. The CDR3 extends over 12 amino acids. Germline V gene sequence: CDR1 PRHDT, CDR2 FYEKMQ (reference sequence). The CDR3 is CASSGDRNIQYF.

The chain employs TRBV7-3 and TRBJ2-7; checking the TCRdb D call of TRBD2 is not possible without DNA. CDR3 length: 13 amino acids. Germline V gene data show CDR1 as SGHTA and CDR2 as FQGTGA. The CDR3 sequence is CASSTDYNYEQYF.